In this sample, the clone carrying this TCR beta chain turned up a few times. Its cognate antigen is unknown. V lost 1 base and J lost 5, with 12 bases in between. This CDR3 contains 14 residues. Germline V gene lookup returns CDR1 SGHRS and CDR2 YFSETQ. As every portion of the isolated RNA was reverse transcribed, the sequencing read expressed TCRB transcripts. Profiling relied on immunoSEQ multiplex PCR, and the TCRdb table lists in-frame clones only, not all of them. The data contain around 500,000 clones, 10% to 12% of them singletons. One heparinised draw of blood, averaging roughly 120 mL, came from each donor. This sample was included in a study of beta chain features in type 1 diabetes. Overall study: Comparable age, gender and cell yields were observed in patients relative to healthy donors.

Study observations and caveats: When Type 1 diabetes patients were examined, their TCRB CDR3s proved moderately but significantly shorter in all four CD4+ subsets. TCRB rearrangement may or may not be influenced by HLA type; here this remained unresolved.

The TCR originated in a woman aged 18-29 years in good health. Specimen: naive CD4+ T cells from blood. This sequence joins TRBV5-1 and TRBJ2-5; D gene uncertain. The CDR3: CASSLQRPGETQYF. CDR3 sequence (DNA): TGCGCCAGCAGCTTGCAGCGCCCTGGGGAGACCCAGTACTTC.